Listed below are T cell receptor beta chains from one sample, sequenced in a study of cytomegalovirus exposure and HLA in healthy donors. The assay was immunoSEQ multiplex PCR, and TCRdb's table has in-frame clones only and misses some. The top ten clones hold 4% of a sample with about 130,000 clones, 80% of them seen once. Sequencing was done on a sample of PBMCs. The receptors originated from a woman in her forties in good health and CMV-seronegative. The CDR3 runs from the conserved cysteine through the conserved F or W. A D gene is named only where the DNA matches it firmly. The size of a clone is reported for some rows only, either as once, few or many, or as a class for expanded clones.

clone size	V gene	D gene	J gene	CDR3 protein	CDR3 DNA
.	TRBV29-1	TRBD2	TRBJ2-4	CSVEDAGRRNIQYF	TGCAGCGTTGAAGATGCCGGGAGGCGGAACATTCAGTACTTC
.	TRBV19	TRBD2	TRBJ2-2	CASRPPGTSVTGELFF	TGTGCCAGTAGGCCCCCCGGGACTAGCGTCACCGGGGAGCTGTTTTTT
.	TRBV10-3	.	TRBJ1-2	CAISESTGLYGYTF	TGTGCCATCAGTGAGTCTACAGGGCTCTATGGCTACACCTTC
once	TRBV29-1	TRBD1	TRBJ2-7	CSVLGQGAGQYF	TGCAGCGTTTTGGGACAGGGCGCCGGGCAGTACTTC
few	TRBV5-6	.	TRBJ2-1	CATSGGNEQFF	TGTGCCACCTCTGGGGGGAATGAGCAGTTCTTC
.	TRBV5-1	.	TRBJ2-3	CASSSADTQYF	TGCGCCAGCAGCTCTGCAGATACGCAGTATTTT
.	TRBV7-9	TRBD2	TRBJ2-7	CASSPGGLAGEQYF	TGTGCCAGCAGCCCCGGGGGACTAGCGGGAGAGCAGTACTTC
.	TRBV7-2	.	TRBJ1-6	CASSLGGLRNSPLHF	TGTGCCAGCAGCTTAGGCGGACTTAGGAATTCACCCCTCCACTTT
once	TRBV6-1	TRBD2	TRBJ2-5	CASSPSGMETQYF	TGTGCCAGCAGTCCTAGCGGGATGGAGACCCAGTACTTC
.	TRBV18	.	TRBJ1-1	CASSRQDMNTEAFF	TGTGCCAGCTCACGACAGGACATGAACACTGAAGCTTTCTTT
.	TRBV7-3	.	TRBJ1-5	CASSLAPDQPQHF	TGTGCCAGCAGCTTAGCCCCAGATCAGCCCCAGCATTTT
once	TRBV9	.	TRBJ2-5	CASSVGSVSVEETQYF	TGTGCCAGCAGCGTAGGATCGGTTAGCGTGGAAGAGACCCAGTACTTC
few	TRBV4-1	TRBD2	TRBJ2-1	CASRRSGGRNSYNEQFF	TGCGCCAGCCGCCGAAGCGGGGGCCGTAACTCCTACAATGAGCAGTTCTTC
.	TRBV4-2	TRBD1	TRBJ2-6	CASSQDSNTGTGRLGANVLTF	TGTGCCAGCAGCCAAGATTCTAATACCGGGACAGGGAGGCTTGGGGCCAACGTCCTGACTTTC
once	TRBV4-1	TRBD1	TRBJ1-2	CASSLGQANYGYTF	TGCGCCAGCAGCTTGGGACAGGCAAACTATGGCTACACCTTC
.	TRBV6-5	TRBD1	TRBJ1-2	CASSLGTGMSYGYTF	TGTGCCAGCAGTTTGGGGACAGGGATGAGCTATGGCTACACCTTC